Here is one T cell receptor beta chain with its context. The method was immunoSEQ multiplex PCR; TCRdb's version includes in-frame clones alone and lacks a portion of them. The top ten clones hold 3% to 4.5% of a sample with 150,000 or so clones, approximately 84% of them seen once. CDR1 and CDR2 from the germline V gene are SGHRS and YFSETQ. The CDR3 is made up of 14 amino acids. Unmatched junction bases numbered 4, after V lost 5 bases and J lost 4 bases. These data are taken from a study of blood T cell repertoires in COVID-19. The source material was peripheral blood. This TCR came from a woman aged 55-70 years with acute or convalescent COVID-19. The rearrangement uses TRBV5-1 and TRBJ2-1; 9 bases map to TRBD2. The CDR3 region has the DNA TGCGCCAGCAGGCGGGAGGGCCCGTACAATGAGCAGTTCTTC. Amino acid sequence: CASRREGPYNEQFF.